A single sample gave rise to the 29 T cell receptor beta chains below, sequenced in a study of CD8 T cells in Susac syndrome. Random-hexamer reverse transcription was applied to 0.5 to 1 ug RNA. Each CDR3 protein is one row after TCRdb ran MiXCR on the immunoSEQ multiplex PCR reads. The data contain under 85,000 distinct CDR3 sequences, over 85% of them singletons. The sequencing sample was made of CD8+ T cells from PBMCs. The receptors were gathered from a human donor with multiple sclerosis.

The rearrangement uses TRBV19 and TRBJ1-5; weak D call: TRBD1 (6 bases). CDR1 is LNHDA, CDR2 SQIVND, per germline (reference sequence). Trimming pared 9 bases from V and 4 bases from J, leaving 16 bases between. The CDR3 is 14 amino acids. CDR3 sequence reads: CASLPEGGNQPQHF. CDR3 coding DNA: TGTGCCAGCTTACCCGAAGGGGGGAATCAGCCCCAGCATTTT.

The chain employs TRBV3-1 and TRBJ2-7; no clear D gene. This CDR3 spans 13 amino acids. With 0 bases removed from V and 9 bases from J, the gap between germline ends came to 12 bases. The germline gives CDR1 LGHDT, CDR2 YNNKEL (reference sequence). The CDR3, as DNA: TGTGCCAGCAGCCAAGATAAGACCTCGTGGCAGTACTTC. This translates into CASSQDKTSWQYF.

This clonotype was seen only once. The CDR3 nucleotides are TGTGCCAGCAGTGAAGCCGGAGCGGGAGCACTCTACGAGCAGTACTTC. Protein sequence: CASSEAGAGALYEQYF. The chain joins TRBV2 to TRBJ2-7, with 8 bases lining up with TRBD2. CDR1 and CDR2 from the germline V gene are SNHLY and FYNNEI. With V trimmed by 0 bases and J by 3 bases, 7 bases remained unmatched. CDR3 length: 16 amino acids. Using reference TRBV2 and TRBJ2-7 for the parts outside the CDR3, the full variable domain is EPEVTQTPSHQVTQMGQEVILRCVPISNHLYFYWYRQILGQKVEFLVSFYNNEISEKSEIFDDQFSVERPDGSNFTLKIRSTKLEDSAMYFCASSEAGAGALYEQYFGPGTRLTVT.

V gene TRBV13 combines with J gene TRBJ2-1; D remains ambiguous. The germline CDR1 and CDR2 sequences are PRHDT and FYEKMQ (reference sequence). Trimming stripped 5 bases from V and 6 bases from J, with 11 bases between. The length of the CDR3 is 13 residues. CDR3 sequence: CASSPIFSNEQFF. Written as DNA, the CDR3 is TGTGCCAGCAGCCCTATATTCTCCAATGAGCAGTTCTTC.

J is TRBJ2-7 and V is TRBV27; no clear D. CDR1 and CDR2 (germline): MNHEY, SMNVEV (reference sequence). With 5 bases removed from V and 9 bases from J, the gap between germline ends came to 14 bases. This CDR3 region has 12 residues. The CDR3 protein is CASSPPGDGQYF. The CDR3 region has the DNA TGTGCCAGCAGTCCTCCTGGGGATGGGCAGTACTTC.

The chain has TRBV28 and TRBJ1-1, with D uncertain. V gave up 6 bases and J gave up 4 bases, with 15 bases separating them. Germline V gene lookup returns CDR1 MDHEN and CDR2 SYDVKM. CDR3 length: 14 residues. This chain's CDR3 is CASSHPTLSTEAFF. CDR3 nucleotide sequence: TGTGCCAGCAGCCACCCGACACTCTCCACTGAAGCTTTCTTT.

The rearrangement uses TRBV12-3 or TRBV12-4 and TRBJ2-1; 10 bases fit TRBD1. The CDR3 totals 12 residues. The V gene end was trimmed by 6 bases and the J gene end by 8 bases; junction bases not matched to a gene: 1. The CDR3 region is CASRTGGDEQFF. The CDR3 coding sequence is TGTGCCAGCAGGACAGGGGGCGATGAGCAGTTCTTC.

This chain connects TRBV5-1 to TRBJ2-6, with D perhaps assigned TRBD1 or TRBD2 (6 bases each). The V end lost 4 bases, the J end lost 0 bases, and 14 bases lay between the germline ends. In germline, CDR1 is SGHRS, CDR2 YFSETQ. There are 17 residues in the CDR3. CDR3: CASSGGPTDSGANVLTF. The CDR3 nucleotides read TGCGCCAGCAGCGGGGGGCCTACCGACTCTGGGGCCAACGTCCTGACTTTC. The full variable domain, with the rest looked up from reference TRBV5-1 and TRBJ2-6, is KAGVTQTPRYLIKTRGQQVTLSCSPISGHRSVSWYQQTPGQGLQFLFEYFSETQRNKGNFPGRFSGRQFSNSRSEMNVSTLELGDSALYLCASSGGPTDSGANVLTFGAGSRLTVL.

This clonotype was detected only once. V gene TRBV29-1 combines with J gene TRBJ2-1; 14 nucleotides agree with TRBD2. The V gene end was trimmed by 5 bases and the J gene end by 12 bases; junction bases not matched to a gene: 18. The CDR3 runs to 17 residues. Germline CDR1 is SQVTM and CDR2 is ANQGSEA. CDR3 DNA sequence: TGCAGCGTTTATGGGACTAGCGGGGGCCCAGTCCGTAACGGGCAGTTCTTC. This sequence encodes CSVYGTSGGPVRNGQFF.

The chain has TRBV29-1 and TRBJ2-2; the D is unclear. Germline V gives CDR1 SQVTM, CDR2 ANQGSEA. Trimming took 4 bases from V and 4 from J, leaving 7 bases between them. This CDR3 contains 12 residues. CDR3: CSVVPTTGELFF. The CDR3 nucleotides read TGCAGCGTTGTACCGACCACCGGGGAGCTGTTTTTT.

The rearrangement joins TRBV20-1 to TRBJ2-2, with 16 nucleotides matching TRBD2. Germline V gene lookup returns CDR1 DFQATT and CDR2 SNEGSKA (reference sequence). The CDR3 sequence is 17 residues long. Unmatched junction bases numbered 7, after V lost 6 bases and J lost 3 bases. The CDR3 sequence is CSAPGLAGGLYTGELFF. The DNA of the CDR3 is TGCAGTGCCCCGGGACTAGCGGGAGGGTTGTACACCGGGGAGCTGTTTTTT.

The chain has TRBV5-1 and TRBJ2-1, with unresolved D. Per germline, CDR1 SGHRS and CDR2 YFSETQ. This CDR3 has 13 amino acids. The germline V and J ends were trimmed by 5 bases and 1 base, with 7 bases remaining between them. The CDR3 nucleotides are TGCGCCAGCAGGGTGCGATCCTACAATGAGCAGTTCTTC. As protein: CASRVRSYNEQFF.

The V and J genes are TRBV7-2 and TRBJ2-3, with a weak D call TRBD2 (5 bases). Trimming cost V 4 bases and J 0 bases, with 8 bases left between them. The CDR3 is 14 amino acids. Germline assignment: CDR1 SGHTA and CDR2 FQGNSA. CDR3 amino acids: CASSSGLSTDTQYF. The CDR3 coding sequence is TGTGCCAGCAGCTCCGGACTGAGCACAGATACGCAGTATTTT. The complete variable domain, with remaining parts taken from reference TRBV7-2 and TRBJ2-3, reads GAGVSQSPSNKVTEKGKDVELRCDPISGHTALYWYRQSLGQGLEFLIYFQGNSAPDKSGLPSDRFSAERTGGSVSTLTIQRTQQEDSAVYLCASSSGLSTDTQYFGPGTRLTVL.

This clonotype was seen a single time. This rearrangement joins TRBV5-4 to TRBJ2-7; D not certain. Trimming removed 2 bases from V and 5 bases from J, with 14 bases in between. This CDR3 comprises 14 residues. The germline V gene encodes CDR1 SGHNT and CDR2 YYREEE (reference sequence). The CDR3 sequence is CASSFVSTLDEQYF. The CDR3 nucleotides are TGTGCCAGCAGCTTTGTTAGTACCCTCGACGAGCAGTACTTC.

The V call is TRBV29-1, the J call TRBJ2-4, with 7 bases that match TRBD1. Germline V gives CDR1 SQVTM, CDR2 ANQGSEA. This CDR3 comprises 12 residues. V lost 7 bases to trimming and J lost 7 bases; unmatched junction nucleotides: 7. CDR3 nucleotides: TGCAGCGCAACCGGGACAGAGAACATTCAGTACTTC. It encodes CSATGTENIQYF.

The rearrangement joins TRBV25-1 to TRBJ1-2; 8 bases fit TRBD1. The V segment lost 0 bases and the J segment 8 bases; nucleotides outside the gene matches: 5. CDR3 size: 14 residues. CDR1 and CDR2 (germline): MGHDK, SYGVNS. The chain's CDR3 is CASSEYGTGDGYTF. CDR3 bases: TGTGCCAGCAGTGAATACGGGACAGGAGACGGCTACACCTTC.

The chain combines TRBV5-4 with TRBJ2-5, with 12 bases aligning to TRBD1. The CDR3 runs to 15 residues. Germline V gene lookup returns CDR1 SGHNT and CDR2 YYREEE (reference sequence). V trimming: 3 bases; J trimming: 5 bases; junction bases outside the gene matches: 5. In DNA form, the CDR3 reads TGTGCCAGCAGCTCCGGGACAGGGGGCCTGGAGACCCAGTACTTC. Translated: CASSSGTGGLETQYF.

The chain uses TRBV7-9 and TRBJ1-5; TRBD1 aligns across 9 bases. Germline V gene lookup returns CDR1 SEHNR and CDR2 FQNEAQ (reference sequence). The V gene end was trimmed by 1 base and the J gene end by 0 bases; junction bases not matched to a gene: 4. The CDR3 is made up of 17 amino acids. The CDR3 nucleotides read TGTGCCAGCAGCTTAGATGACAGGGGGTTTAGCAATCAGCCCCAGCATTTT. Amino acid sequence: CASSLDDRGFSNQPQHF. Full variable domain (remainder filled in from reference TRBV7-9 and TRBJ1-5): DTGVSQNPRHKITKRGQNVTFRCDPISEHNRLYWYRQTLGQGPEFLTYFQNEAQLEKSRLLSDRFSAERPKGSFSTLEIQRTEQGDSAMYLCASSLDDRGFSNQPQHFGDGTRLSIL.

The chain is built from TRBV7-9 and TRBJ1-5; D is undetermined. V dropped 1 base and J dropped 0 bases, with 7 bases sitting between them. The CDR3 has 15 amino acids. Germline V gene data show CDR1 as SEHNR and CDR2 as FQNEAQ (reference sequence). In nucleotides, the CDR3 is TGTGCCAGCAGCTTAGATCCATATAGCAATCAGCCCCAGCATTTT. The encoded protein is CASSLDPYSNQPQHF. Full variable domain (remainder filled in from reference TRBV7-9 and TRBJ1-5): DTGVSQNPRHKITKRGQNVTFRCDPISEHNRLYWYRQTLGQGPEFLTYFQNEAQLEKSRLLSDRFSAERPKGSFSTLEIQRTEQGDSAMYLCASSLDPYSNQPQHFGDGTRLSIL.

CDR3 sequence: CASSPRRDRIYEQYF. The DNA for the CDR3 is TGTGCCAGCAGCCCACGGCGGGACAGGATCTACGAGCAGTACTTC. The V gene is TRBV7-6, the J gene TRBJ2-7; 8 nucleotides line up with TRBD1. Germline CDR1 is SGHVS and CDR2 is FNYEAQ. After removal of 5 bases from V and 3 bases from J, the junction contained 9 bases not matched to a gene. CDR3 length equals 15 residues.

V usage is TRBV10-3 and J usage is TRBJ2-7; TRBD1 is a possible D gene (6 bases). The length of the CDR3 is 14 residues. V dropped 3 bases and J dropped 1 base, with 10 bases sitting between them. Looked up from germline, CDR1 is ENHRY and CDR2 is SYGVKD. The CDR3, as DNA: TGTGCCATCAGTGATTTGACAGGTTCCTACGAGCAGTACTTC. Protein product: CAISDLTGSYEQYF.

The chain couples TRBV29-1 to TRBJ2-3; D perhaps matches TRBD2 (6 bases). This CDR3 has 13 residues. V was cut by 3 bases and J by 5 bases, with 12 bases left in between. Germline CDR1 and CDR2: SQVTM and ANQGSEA. The CDR3 region is CSVDEGLLDTQYF. CDR3 DNA: TGCAGCGTTGATGAGGGACTCCTAGATACGCAGTATTTT.

This clonotype has only one observation. The V and J genes are TRBV5-4 and TRBJ1-2; 7 bases are a match to TRBD1. J gave up 3 bases and V 2 bases, and 7 bases lay outside the gene matches. Germline V CDR1 and CDR2: SGHNT, YYREEE (reference sequence). This CDR3 comprises 15 residues. The DNA of the CDR3 is TGTGCCAGCAGCTTCTTGCAGGGGGGTGACTATGGCTACACCTTC. Its translation is CASSFLQGGDYGYTF.

This chain's CDR3 is CATQGETQYF. DNA of the CDR3: TGTGCCACGCAGGGGGAGACCCAGTACTTC. The rearrangement links TRBV3-1 to TRBJ2-5; maybe TRBD1 (6 bases). V lost 10 bases, J lost 5 bases, and 8 bases lay in between. The V gene's germline CDR1 is LGHDT and CDR2 YNNKEL (reference sequence). CDR3 length equals 10 residues.

V and J are TRBV29-1 and TRBJ1-1, with a weak D call TRBD1 (6 bases). Trimming removed 0 bases at V and 6 bases at J, with 20 bases between. Germline loops: CDR1 SQVTM, CDR2 ANQGSEA. The CDR3 has 16 amino acids. Here the CDR3 reads CSVEDLISRGIAEAFF. As DNA, the CDR3 is TGCAGCGTTGAAGATCTAATAAGCAGGGGAATAGCTGAAGCTTTCTTT.

V and J are TRBV28 and TRBJ2-1; D is undetermined. The V end was cut by 3 bases, the J end by 8 bases, with 8 bases between. Germline V gene lookup returns CDR1 MDHEN and CDR2 SYDVKM. The CDR3 has 12 amino acids. The CDR3 coding sequence is TGTGCCAGCAGTTTGACCGGCGATGAGCAGTTCTTC. It encodes CASSLTGDEQFF. The whole variable domain, remainder taken from reference TRBV28 and TRBJ2-1, is DVKVTQSSRYLVKRTGEKVFLECVQDMDHENMFWYRQDPGLGLRLIYFSYDVKMKEKGDIPEGYSVSREKKERFSLILESASTNQTSMYLCASSLTGDEQFFGPGTRLTVL.

J is TRBJ2-5 and V is TRBV20-1, with 11 bases identical to TRBD2. J lost 2 bases, V lost 6 bases, and 2 bases had no gene match. CDR3 length: 13 amino acids. From germline, CDR1 is DFQATT and CDR2 SNEGSKA (reference sequence). CDR3 in amino acids: CSAWTSGQETQYF. CDR3 DNA sequence: TGCAGTGCATGGACTAGCGGGCAAGAGACCCAGTACTTC.

The genes are TRBV27 and TRBJ2-2; maybe TRBD2 (6 bases). Trimming removed 3 bases from V and 7 bases from J, with 18 bases in between. Germline-derived CDR1 and CDR2 are MNHEY and SMNVEV (reference sequence). The CDR3 is 16 residues long. CDR3 protein: CASSFELGVSGGELFF. The CDR3 region has the DNA TGTGCCAGCAGTTTCGAGCTGGGGGTTAGCGGCGGGGAGCTGTTTTTT.

This chain links TRBV20-1 with TRBJ2-7; the match to TRBD2 covers 7 bases. This CDR3 contains 13 residues. Germline CDR1 DFQATT, CDR2 SNEGSKA (reference sequence). V lost 6 bases, J lost 3 bases, and 8 bases stayed unmatched. The CDR3 here is CSAGAGSYYEQYF. CDR3 in DNA: TGCAGTGCCGGAGCGGGATCATACTACGAGCAGTACTTC.